The 15 T cell receptor beta chains in this list originate from one sample, sequenced in a study of spatial heterogeneity in lung cancer (dated by TCRdb to between 2018 and 2020). On the study overall, not on this receptor specifically: The tumor nonsynonymous mutation count correlated with the number of expanded alpha and beta TCRs within the tumor.

The library was prepared using 5' RACE. The listed sequencing device is NextSeq 500. TCRdb ran its own pipeline on the public reads, namely fastp trimming at Q25 and MiXCR clone calling, and kept in-frame beta chains. Here each entry gathers all rows of one CDR3 protein and keeps the most common genes and DNA. A total of some 1,500 distinct CDR3 sequences appear in this sample, over 20% of them only once. Around a fifth of the sample comes from the top ten. Per the publication, the time point label means: sample taken at primary tumor resection. The antigens of these receptors remain unknown. Sample: lung tumor tissue, taken at surgery. The receptors originated from a male donor with early-stage non-small cell lung cancer.

By share of the sample, this clonotype is medium-sized. Since it is a stray read in a library aimed at alpha chains, this beta chain has a size that is not meaningful. The rearrangement joins TRBV6-5 to TRBJ1-6; D unclear. The V and J ends lost 3 bases and 7 bases respectively, with 16 bases between them. CDR3 length: 16 residues. Per the germline V gene, CDR1 is MNHEY and CDR2 is SVGAGI. CDR3 sequence reads: CASSYFSPLSNSPLHF. The DNA for the CDR3 is TGTGCCAGCAGTTATTTTTCCCCACTCAGCAATTCACCCCTCCACTTT.

In its sample, this clonotype ranks as medium-sized. This beta chain is an off-target read within a library intended for alpha chains, so its frequency means little. The J gene is TRBJ1-1, the V gene TRBV9; a possible D gene is TRBD1 (5 bases). Germline V gene sequence: CDR1 SGDLS, CDR2 YYNGEE. CDR3 length: 17 residues. Trimming removed 3 bases at V and 0 bases at J, with 18 bases between. The CDR3 nucleotides read TGTGCCAGCAGCGAGGGTCTTTTGGCAGGGATGAACACTGAAGCTTTCTTT. Translated: CASSEGLLAGMNTEAFF. The variable domain in full, with the rest retrieved from reference TRBV9 and TRBJ1-1, is DSGVTQTPKHLITATGQRVTLRCSPRSGDLSVYWYQQSLDQGLQFLIQYYNGEERAKGNILERFSAQQFPDLHSELNLSSLELGDSALYFCASSEGLLAGMNTEAFFGQGTRLTVV.

This clonotype is judged medium-sized (0.01 to 0.1%). Since the library was made to target alpha chains, this beta chain is a stray read and its abundance is not meaningful. This chain uses TRBV28 with TRBJ1-2; D gene unclear. Germline lookup yields CDR1 MDHEN and CDR2 SYDVKM. The CDR3 has 13 residues. V lost 3 bases and J 4 bases, leaving 9 bases between the germline ends. CDR3 sequence: CASSLNGPYGYTF. CDR3 nucleotides: TGTGCCAGCAGTTTGAATGGTCCCTATGGCTACACCTTC.

With regard to this clonotype: This beta chain is off target for a library built for alpha chains, so its abundance means little. This chain uses TRBV14 with TRBJ1-2; no clear D gene. There are 11 residues in the CDR3. Trimming stripped 4 bases from V and 8 bases from J, with 8 bases between. The V gene's germline CDR1 is SGHDN and CDR2 FVKESK. This chain's CDR3 is CASSPGVGYTF. CDR3 nucleotides: TGTGCCAGCAGCCCGGGCGTCGGCTACACCTTC.

In this sample, this clonotype is medium-sized (0.01 to 0.1%). Since the library was made to target alpha chains, this beta chain is a stray read and its abundance is not meaningful. The chain combines TRBV28 with TRBJ1-5; D possibly corresponds to TRBD1 (6 bases). The CDR3 totals 15 residues. The V end lost 3 bases, the J end lost 5 bases, and 14 bases lay between the germline ends. Germline values: CDR1 MDHEN, CDR2 SYDVKM. Here the CDR3 reads CASSFIGQGYQPQHF. The CDR3 DNA reads as TGTGCCAGCAGTTTTATCGGCCAGGGGTATCAGCCCCAGCATTTT.

A word on this clonotype: The library was designed around alpha chains, so this beta chain is a stray read whose abundance carries little weight. V and J are TRBV6-2 or TRBV6-3 and TRBJ2-7, with D possibly being TRBD1 or TRBD2 (5 bases each). V lost 7 bases and J 0 bases, leaving 13 bases between the germline ends. The CDR3 length is 14 residues. Per germline, CDR1 MNHEY and CDR2 SVGEGT. CDR3 loop: CASTHGASSYEQYF. Written as DNA, the CDR3 is TGTGCCAGCACCCACGGGGCCAGCTCCTACGAGCAGTACTTC.

By its share, this clonotype is medium-sized. This beta chain is off target for a library built for alpha chains, so its abundance means little. This rearrangement joins TRBV5-1 to TRBJ1-1; D might be TRBD1 (5 bases). Germline CDR1 and CDR2: SGHRS and YFSETQ. Trimming stripped 3 bases from V and 1 base from J, with 7 bases between. The CDR3 spans 13 residues. The CDR3 here is CASSSTANTEAFF. CDR3 nucleotide sequence: TGCGCCAGCAGCTCGACAGCGAACACTGAAGCTTTCTTT.

Turning to this clonotype: Little can be read into the size of this beta chain, an off-target read in a library designed for alpha chains. In nucleotides, the CDR3 is TGCAGTGCTAGCCAACTAGCGGGTTTAACCTACGAGCAGTACTTC. Its protein is CSASQLAGLTYEQYF. The V call is TRBV20-1, the J call TRBJ2-7, with 9 bases that match TRBD2. The CDR3 spans 15 residues. The germline gives CDR1 DFQATT, CDR2 SNEGSKA (reference sequence). V lost 3 bases to trimming and J lost 2 bases; unmatched junction nucleotides: 8.

Sample share makes this clonotype medium-sized. For a library built for alpha chains, this beta chain is a stray read; little rests on its size. The V and J genes are TRBV11-2 and TRBJ2-2; D may match TRBD1 or TRBD2 (6 bases each). This CDR3 comprises 15 residues. Germline values: CDR1 SGHAT, CDR2 FQNNGV. V was trimmed by 0 bases and J by 2 bases, leaving 7 bases between them. This CDR3 reads CASSLDGGNTGELFF. Here the CDR3 DNA reads TGTGCCAGCAGCTTAGACGGGGGCAACACCGGGGAGCTGTTTTTT.

In its sample, this clonotype ranks as medium-sized. In a library made to pick up alpha chains, this beta chain is a stray read with a size that means little. The CDR3 loop reads CASRPISTSGGTKYNEQFF. The CDR3 nucleotides read TGTGCCAGCAGACCCATATCGACTAGCGGGGGGACCAAATACAATGAGCAGTTCTTC. The chain links TRBV28 to TRBJ2-1, with TRBD2 identical over 13 bases. The CDR3 contains 19 residues. V gave up 6 bases and J gave up 4 bases; unmatched junction bases: 15. Germline values: CDR1 MDHEN, CDR2 SYDVKM.

This clonotype is classed as medium-sized. Little can be read into the size of this beta chain, an off-target read in a library designed for alpha chains. The chain employs TRBV27 and TRBJ2-2; D remains ambiguous. The CDR3 has 15 amino acids. V dropped 5 bases and J dropped 0 bases, with 10 bases sitting between them. Germline CDR1 MNHEY, CDR2 SMNVEV (reference sequence). CDR3 region: CASSLHPANTGELFF. DNA for the CDR3: TGTGCCAGCAGTCTCCATCCCGCGAACACCGGGGAGCTGTTTTTT.

This clonotype is judged medium-sized (0.01 to 0.1%). The library was designed around alpha chains, so this beta chain is a stray read whose abundance carries little weight. The chain employs TRBV20-1 and TRBJ2-3, with 8 bases identical to TRBD1. Germline CDR1 reads DFQATT; CDR2 reads SNEGSKA (reference sequence). The CDR3 loop spans 13 amino acids. V shed 3 bases, J shed 4 bases, and the junction held 3 bases outside the gene matches. CDR3 coding DNA: TGCAGTGCTAGCAGGGGGCCCGCAGATACGCAGTATTTT. Translation gives CSASRGPADTQYF.

In its sample, this clonotype ranks as medium-sized. This beta chain turned up in a library designed for alpha chains; as an off-target read, its abundance says little. The chain has TRBV5-1 and TRBJ2-3; weak D call: TRBD1 (5 bases). Germline CDR1 and CDR2: SGHRS and YFSETQ. Trimming stripped 3 bases from V and 1 base from J, with 12 bases between. This CDR3 has 15 amino acids. The CDR3 loop reads CASSSQGAGTDTQYF. CDR3 coding DNA: TGCGCCAGCAGCTCCCAAGGGGCCGGCACAGATACGCAGTATTTT. Full variable domain (missing parts from reference TRBV5-1 and TRBJ2-3): KAGVTQTPRYLIKTRGQQVTLSCSPISGHRSVSWYQQTPGQGLQFLFEYFSETQRNKGNFPGRFSGRQFSNSRSEMNVSTLELGDSALYLCASSSQGAGTDTQYFGPGTRLTVL.

This clonotype is deemed large. This beta chain is a stray read from a library made for alpha chains; its abundance is not meaningful. The chain has TRBV5-1 and TRBJ2-2, with 7 bases aligning to TRBD2. CDR1 is SGHRS and CDR2 is YFSETQ in the germline V gene. This CDR3 is built from 15 residues. Trimming removed 0 bases from V and 6 bases from J; junction bases left unmatched: 5. The CDR3 sequence: CASSLVAGESGELFF. The CDR3 DNA is TGCGCCAGCAGCTTGGTTGCGGGAGAGTCCGGGGAGCTGTTTTTT.

This clonotype rates as medium-sized. A library prepared for alpha chains yielded this beta chain as an off-target read; its size is of little meaning. The chain employs TRBV7-6 and TRBJ2-5; D gene ambiguous. With 3 bases removed from V and 2 bases from J, the gap between germline ends came to 10 bases. Germline assignment: CDR1 SGHVS and CDR2 FNYEAQ. The CDR3 is 14 amino acids. CDR3 sequence: CASSFRAAQETQYF. In DNA form, the CDR3 reads TGTGCCAGCAGCTTCCGGGCCGCTCAAGAGACCCAGTACTTC.